A single sample gave rise to the 19 T cell receptor beta chains below, sequenced in a study of CD8+ T cells in alopecia areata. Extracted RNA was reverse transcribed into cDNA, the sequencing template. Using immunoSEQ multiplex PCR, the repertoire was profiled, and TCRdb retains in-frame clones only, with some absent. Among over 200,000 clones listed, approximately 52% were seen once. The sequencing used CD4+ T cells sorted from blood, collected at week 0. These receptors all come from a human donor with alopecia areata.

This clone appeared a single time. This chain uses TRBV5-1 with TRBJ2-3, with unresolved D. V was trimmed by 1 base and J by 2 bases, leaving 8 bases between them. Germline lookup yields CDR1 SGHRS and CDR2 YFSETQ. The CDR3 has 14 residues. The CDR3 bases are TGCGCCAGCAGCTTGTCGGATTACACAGATACGCAGTATTTT. This sequence encodes CASSLSDYTDTQYF.

The chain employs TRBV7-9 and TRBJ2-3, with D hard to call. Germline CDR1 reads SEHNR; CDR2 reads FQNEAQ (reference sequence). V was clipped by 5 bases and J by 3 bases, with 12 bases between them. The CDR3 runs to 14 residues. The CDR3 nucleotides are TGTGCCAGCAGCCATCTAACGGAGACAGATACGCAGTATTTT. It specifies CASSHLTETDTQYF.

The chain joins TRBV2 to TRBJ2-1; TRBD1 matches at 12 bases. The CDR3 contains 14 residues. J gave up 10 bases and V 6 bases, and 7 bases lay outside the gene matches. Per germline, CDR1 SNHLY and CDR2 FYNNEI. The CDR3 nucleotides read TGTGCCAGCAGGGCGGGACAGGGGGCTCGGGAGCAGTTCTTC. Its translation: CASRAGQGAREQFF.

The rearrangement uses TRBV9 and TRBJ1-2; D is undetermined. The CDR3 sequence is 13 residues long. Germline V gene sequence: CDR1 SGDLS, CDR2 YYNGEE. The V end lost 3 bases, the J end lost 6 bases, and 12 bases lay between the germline ends. This CDR3 is CASSAQRRDGYTF. CDR3 coding DNA: TGTGCCAGCAGCGCGCAGAGACGAGATGGCTACACCTTC.

This clone came up a few times. The rearrangement uses TRBV29-1 and TRBJ2-2; 10 bases map to TRBD1. The CDR3 covers 14 residues. J gave up 5 bases and V 7 bases, and 7 bases lay outside the gene matches. The V gene's germline CDR1 is SQVTM and CDR2 ANQGSEA. CDR3 nucleotide sequence: TGCAGCGCCAGGACAGGGGGATGGACCGGGGAGCTGTTTTTT. Protein sequence: CSARTGGWTGELFF.

This clone was counted a few times. The chain combines TRBV19 with TRBJ2-5, with a possible D match to TRBD2 (5 bases). The CDR3 length is 16 residues. The V end lost 2 bases, the J end lost 1 base, and 14 bases lay between the germline ends. CDR1 is LNHDA, CDR2 SQIVND, per germline (reference sequence). The CDR3 sequence: CASSISGPGGQETQYF. Here the CDR3 DNA reads TGTGCCAGTAGTATATCCGGCCCCGGAGGCCAAGAGACCCAGTACTTC.

The chain is built from TRBV6-6 and TRBJ2-7; 11 bases agree with TRBD1. The CDR3 loop spans 13 amino acids. With V trimmed by 5 bases and J by 13 bases, 10 bases remained unmatched. The V gene's germline CDR1 is MNHNY and CDR2 SVGAGI (reference sequence). The CDR3 region is CASSRSGTGGCYF. The CDR3 DNA follows: TGTGCCAGCAGTAGGTCCGGGACAGGGGGTTGTTACTTC.

V and J are TRBV7-9 and TRBJ2-7; the match to TRBD1 covers 10 bases. Per the germline V gene, CDR1 is SEHNR and CDR2 is FQNEAQ (reference sequence). V trimming: 5 bases; J trimming: 5 bases; junction bases outside the gene matches: 12. The CDR3 covers 16 residues. Written as DNA, the CDR3 is TGTGCCAGCAGCCAGGTGTTTGGGACAGGGGAACACGAGCAGTACTTC. It encodes CASSQVFGTGEHEQYF.

CDR3 sequence: CASSLGYSSYEQYF. CDR3 coding DNA: TGTGCCAGCAGTTTGGGATATAGCTCCTACGAGCAGTACTTC. The chain uses TRBV28 and TRBJ2-7; D not certain. Trimming stripped 3 bases from V and 0 bases from J, with 9 bases between. This CDR3 has 14 residues. Looked up from germline, CDR1 is MDHEN and CDR2 is SYDVKM.

This clone was seen more than once but under ten times. CDR3 DNA: TGTGCCAGCAGCTTAGGAGAGCAGTTCTTC. Its translation is CASSLGEQFF. The chain has TRBV7-9 and TRBJ2-1; D is unresolved. The CDR3 runs 10 residues. Trimming took 1 base from V and 10 from J, leaving 2 bases between them. Germline V lookup: CDR1 SEHNR, CDR2 FQNEAQ (reference sequence).

The V gene is TRBV25-1, the J gene TRBJ1-6, with D maybe TRBD1 (5 bases). The CDR3 covers 14 residues. CDR1 and CDR2 from the germline V gene are MGHDK and SYGVNS. Trimming shortened V by 5 bases and J by 7 bases, and 12 bases separated the two germline ends. CDR3 bases: TGTGCCAGCAGTTACGTAGACAGAAATTCACCCCTCCACTTT. Amino acid sequence: CASSYVDRNSPLHF.

The chain recombines TRBV27 with TRBJ1-2, with no clear D. The germline V gene has CDR1 MNHEY and CDR2 SMNVEV (reference sequence). Trimming removed 10 bases from V and 4 bases from J, with 19 bases in between. The CDR3 sequence is 14 residues long. The CDR3 sequence is CATLSYSNSYGYTF. The CDR3 DNA follows: TGTGCCACCCTCTCGTATTCGAACAGCTATGGCTACACCTTC.

The genes are TRBV2 and TRBJ2-4; the D is unclear. The CDR3 has 12 residues. V dropped 2 bases and J dropped 5 bases, with 4 bases sitting between them. In germline, CDR1 is SNHLY, CDR2 FYNNEI. The CDR3 sequence: CASSETENIQYF. CDR3 nucleotides: TGTGCCAGCAGTGAAACGGAAAACATTCAGTACTTC. Full variable domain (rest looked up from reference TRBV2 and TRBJ2-4): EPEVTQTPSHQVTQMGQEVILRCVPISNHLYFYWYRQILGQKVEFLVSFYNNEISEKSEIFDDQFSVERPDGSNFTLKIRSTKLEDSAMYFCASSETENIQYFGAGTRLSVL.

V usage is TRBV2 and J usage is TRBJ1-2; D remains unclear. CDR1 and CDR2 from the germline V gene are SNHLY and FYNNEI. This CDR3 spans 12 amino acids. Trimming removed 4 bases from V and 4 bases from J, with 7 bases in between. This chain's CDR3 is CASSVGVYGYTF. As DNA, the CDR3 is TGTGCCAGCAGTGTGGGCGTCTATGGCTACACCTTC. The entire variable domain, with the rest obtained from reference TRBV2 and TRBJ1-2, is as follows: EPEVTQTPSHQVTQMGQEVILRCVPISNHLYFYWYRQILGQKVEFLVSFYNNEISEKSEIFDDQFSVERPDGSNFTLKIRSTKLEDSAMYFCASSVGVYGYTFGSGTRLTVV.

This chain connects TRBV2 to TRBJ1-1, with D unclear. The CDR3 runs to 13 residues. Germline V gives CDR1 SNHLY, CDR2 FYNNEI. V was trimmed by 2 bases and J by 2 bases, leaving 6 bases between them. This CDR3 is CASSERDNTEAFF. The CDR3 region has the DNA TGTGCCAGCAGTGAACGGGATAACACTGAAGCTTTCTTT.

The chain is built from TRBV5-1 and TRBJ2-5, with D perhaps matching TRBD1 or TRBD2 (5 bases each). Trimming stripped 3 bases from V and 4 bases from J, with 10 bases between. The V gene's germline CDR1 is SGHRS and CDR2 YFSETQ. This CDR3 comprises 13 residues. This CDR3 reads CASSSGRTETQYF. CDR3 DNA: TGCGCCAGCAGCTCGGGACGCACAGAGACCCAGTACTTC.

V usage is TRBV5-1 and J usage is TRBJ2-3; 7 nucleotides line up with TRBD2. CDR3 length: 16 amino acids. Looked up from germline, CDR1 is SGHRS and CDR2 is YFSETQ. Trimming took 0 bases from V and 5 from J; bases not matched to a gene: 9. In nucleotides, the CDR3 is TGCGCCAGCAGCTTGGAGGGAGGGAGGGCCGTAGATACGCAGTATTTT. Its protein product is CASSLEGGRAVDTQYF.

The J gene is TRBJ1-2, the V gene TRBV18; unclear D gene. This CDR3 region has 15 residues. Trimming stripped 4 bases from V and 1 base from J, with 13 bases between. Per germline, CDR1 KGHSH and CDR2 LQKENI. For the CDR3, the DNA is TGTGCCAGCTCACTTACTCTCGGGGATAACTATGGCTACACCTTC. The encoded protein is CASSLTLGDNYGYTF.

J is TRBJ2-6 and V is TRBV4-1; 9 bases agree with TRBD1. Germline V gene data show CDR1 as MGHRA and CDR2 as YSYEKL. J gave up 1 base and V 1 base, and 8 bases lay outside the gene matches. The CDR3 spans 19 residues. CDR3: CASSQARDRVVSGANVLTF. CDR3 nucleotide sequence: TGCGCCAGCAGCCAAGCCCGGGACAGGGTGGTTTCTGGGGCCAACGTCCTGACTTTC.